The 23 T cell receptor beta chains reported below all come from one sample, sequenced in a study of shared clonotypes between healthy human individuals. TCRdb's copy holds only in-frame clones and misses some; the assay was immunoSEQ multiplex PCR. In the table there are 2 million to 2.5 million clones, about nine tenths of which are singletons. Material for sequencing was naive CD4+ T cells from PBMCs. Subset meaning: CD45RA+ positively selected. These TCRs come from a young man in good health. Some clones in this sample may be carry-over from other donors' samples.

The V and J genes are TRBV5-4 and TRBJ2-7, with TRBD2 identical over 9 bases. The CDR3 covers 16 residues. The V and J ends lost 2 bases and 0 bases, in that order; junction bases with no gene match: 6. In germline, CDR1 is SGHNT, CDR2 YYREEE (reference sequence). The CDR3 DNA reads as TGTGCCAGCAGCTTATCGGCGGGAGGGCCCTCCTACGAGCAGTACTTC. Translating gives CASSLSAGGPSYEQYF. Using reference TRBV5-4 and TRBJ2-7 for the parts outside the CDR3, the full variable domain is ETGVTQSPTHLIKTRGQQVTLRCSSQSGHNTVSWYQQALGQGPQFIFQYYREEENGRGNFPPRFSGLQFPNYSSELNVNALELDDSALYLCASSLSAGGPSYEQYFGPGTRLTVT.

The rearrangement links TRBV6-4 to TRBJ1-1; D may be TRBD1 (5 bases). V lost 6 bases and J 2 bases, leaving 10 bases between the germline ends. CDR3 length: 13 amino acids. The V gene's germline CDR1 is MRHNA and CDR2 SNTAGT. CDR3: CASSAGFNTEAFF. In nucleotides, the CDR3 is TGTGCCAGCAGCGCAGGGTTCAACACTGAAGCTTTCTTT.

This sequence joins TRBV19 and TRBJ1-1, with D unclear. V lost 7 bases and J 6 bases, leaving 9 bases between the germline ends. The CDR3 sequence is 11 residues long. The germline gives CDR1 LNHDA, CDR2 SQIVND (reference sequence). The CDR3 DNA reads as TGTGCCAGTACCCGGGCAGCTGAAGCTTTCTTT. This translates into CASTRAAEAFF. Full variable domain (missing parts from reference TRBV19 and TRBJ1-1): DGGITQSPKYLFRKEGQNVTLSCEQNLNHDAMYWYRQDPGQGLRLIYYSQIVNDFQKGDIAEGYSVSREKKESFPLTVTSAQKNPTAFYLCASTRAAEAFFGQGTRLTVV.

V gene TRBV6-1 combines with J gene TRBJ2-7; no firm D call. The CDR3 extends over 14 amino acids. Trimming left V 6 bases short and J 6 bases short, with 18 bases between. The germline gives CDR1 MNHNS, CDR2 SASEGT. CDR3 in DNA: TGTGCCAGCAGCTCTCTAGGCCCGCCTGGCGAGCAGTACTTC. It specifies CASSSLGPPGEQYF.

As regards this clone: Within the sample, other DNA sequences also encode this same CDR3. This chain joins TRBV27 and TRBJ1-2; D unclear. V was pared by 6 bases and J by 4 bases, with 12 bases between. The CDR3 is made up of 13 amino acids. Germline lookup yields CDR1 MNHEY and CDR2 SMNVEV (reference sequence). In nucleotides, the CDR3 is TGTGCCAGCAGCCCGCGGACGGCCTATGGCTACACCTTC. Its translation is CASSPRTAYGYTF.

The chain links TRBV9 to TRBJ2-2, with D possibly TRBD2 on 5 matching bases. Deletions cut 1 base from V and 0 bases from J, with 10 bases between. Germline V gene data show CDR1 as SGDLS and CDR2 as YYNGEE. The CDR3 is made up of 16 amino acids. Written as DNA, the CDR3 is TGTGCCAGCAGCGTATCCTTCGGGACGAACACCGGGGAGCTGTTTTTT. Its translation is CASSVSFGTNTGELFF. The full variable domain, its missing parts supplied by reference TRBV9 and TRBJ2-2, is DSGVTQTPKHLITATGQRVTLRCSPRSGDLSVYWYQQSLDQGLQFLIQYYNGEERAKGNILERFSAQQFPDLHSELNLSSLELGDSALYFCASSVSFGTNTGELFFGEGSRLTVL.

The genes are TRBV5-1 and TRBJ2-7; 10 bases align to TRBD1. The CDR3 is 15 residues long. V dropped 3 bases and J dropped 7; count of bases not matched to a gene: 10. Germline CDR1 and CDR2: SGHRS and YFSETQ. DNA for the CDR3: TGCGCCAGCAGCTCTTACCGGGACAGGGGATTAGAGCAGTACTTC. It translates to CASSSYRDRGLEQYF.

Notes on this clone: The same CDR3 arises from other DNA sequences in this sample as well. The chain is built from TRBV7-2 and TRBJ2-3; D unresolved. V was clipped by 1 base and J by 2 bases, with 7 bases between them. This CDR3 has 14 residues. CDR1 and CDR2 from the germline V gene are SGHTA and FQGNSA. The CDR3 DNA reads as TGTGCCAGCAGCTTAGGACTTTTCACAGATACGCAGTATTTT. Amino acid sequence: CASSLGLFTDTQYF. Full variable domain (missing parts from reference TRBV7-2 and TRBJ2-3): GAGVSQSPSNKVTEKGKDVELRCDPISGHTALYWYRQSLGQGLEFLIYFQGNSAPDKSGLPSDRFSAERTGGSVSTLTIQRTQQEDSAVYLCASSLGLFTDTQYFGPGTRLTVL.

The rearrangement joins TRBV19 to TRBJ2-7; D is unresolved. Trimming cost V 1 base and J 0 bases, with 7 bases left between them. The CDR3 sequence is 14 residues long. Germline V gene data show CDR1 as LNHDA and CDR2 as SQIVND (reference sequence). DNA for the CDR3: TGTGCCAGTAGTATAGTCCACGGCTCCTACGAGCAGTACTTC. This gives the protein CASSIVHGSYEQYF.

CDR3 region: CASSLDLNEQFF. The DNA for the CDR3 is TGTGCCAGCAGCTTAGACCTCAATGAGCAGTTCTTC. The V gene is TRBV7-7, the J gene TRBJ2-1; no reliable D call. The CDR3 spans 12 residues. Trimming took off 1 base at V and 6 bases at J, with 4 bases between the two ends. In germline, CDR1 is SSHAT, CDR2 FNYEAQ (reference sequence). The full variable domain, completed using reference TRBV7-7 and TRBJ2-1, is GAGVSQSPRYKVTKRGQDVTLRCDPISSHATLYWYQQALGQGPEFLTYFNYEAQPDKSGLPSDRFSAERPEGSISTLTIQRTEQRDSAMYRCASSLDLNEQFFGPGTRLTVL.

The V call is TRBV7-2, the J call TRBJ2-7; D ambiguous. Trimming removed 4 bases at V and 2 bases at J, with 15 bases between. CDR1 SGHTA and CDR2 FQGNSA come from the germline V gene. This CDR3 region has 15 residues. The CDR3 DNA sequence: TGTGCCAGCAGCTCAGCCGGACGGACCCCCTACGAGCAGTACTTC. Amino acid sequence: CASSSAGRTPYEQYF.

This chain uses TRBV9 with TRBJ1-3; D might be TRBD1 (6 bases). The CDR3 loop spans 15 amino acids. Germline CDR1 SGDLS, CDR2 YYNGEE. V was clipped by 4 bases and J by 0 bases, with 11 bases between them. As DNA, the CDR3 is TGTGCCAGCAGCCGGACAGAGAGCTCTGGAAACACCATATATTTT. It specifies CASSRTESSGNTIYF.

The chain couples TRBV7-3 to TRBJ2-3, with unresolved D. Trimming pared 1 base from V and 5 bases from J, leaving 16 bases between. Germline CDR1 is SGHTA and CDR2 is FQGTGA. The CDR3 is made up of 16 amino acids. CDR3 sequence reads: CASSLKLWQAEDTQYF. In nucleotides, the CDR3 is TGTGCCAGCAGCTTAAAACTGTGGCAGGCGGAAGATACGCAGTATTTT.

V and J are TRBV5-1 and TRBJ2-7, with TRBD1 matching 8 bases. Losses at the gene ends were 0 bases for V and 3 bases for J; bases not matched to a gene: 2. In germline, CDR1 is SGHRS, CDR2 YFSETQ. This CDR3 contains 14 residues. CDR3 sequence reads: CASSLADRGYEQYF. The CDR3 nucleotides are TGCGCCAGCAGCTTGGCCGACAGGGGCTACGAGCAGTACTTC.

The rearrangement uses TRBV9 and TRBJ2-4, with D perhaps matching TRBD2 (5 bases). CDR1 and CDR2 (germline): SGDLS, YYNGEE. This CDR3 has 18 residues. The germline V and J ends were trimmed by 0 bases and 0 bases, with 16 bases remaining between them. This chain's CDR3 is CASSVEGSRPLAKNIQYF. The CDR3 DNA reads TGTGCCAGCAGCGTAGAAGGGAGTAGACCCCTAGCCAAAAACATTCAGTACTTC.

Comment on this clone: This specimen includes other DNA sequences encoding the same CDR3. V is TRBV5-1 and J is TRBJ2-3; TRBD2 matches 11 bases. The CDR3 spans 15 residues. The V gene's germline CDR1 is SGHRS and CDR2 YFSETQ. Losses at the gene ends were 4 bases for V and 6 bases for J; bases not matched to a gene: 7. The CDR3 nucleotides are TGCGCCAGCAGCCCGGGGACTAGCGGCCGGGATACGCAGTATTTT. This sequence encodes CASSPGTSGRDTQYF.

V is TRBV4-3 and J is TRBJ1-3; D is ambiguous. The CDR3 has 16 amino acids. The V end was cut by 3 bases, the J end by 4 bases, with 16 bases between. Germline V gene data show CDR1 as LGHNA and CDR2 as YSLEER. The CDR3 region is CASSQNYQEHGNTIYF. In DNA form, the CDR3 reads TGCGCCAGCAGCCAGAACTATCAGGAGCACGGAAACACCATATATTTT.

The gene calls are TRBV14 and TRBJ1-1, with D hard to call. The germline V gene has CDR1 SGHDN and CDR2 FVKESK. The CDR3 has 15 amino acids. Trimming shortened V by 4 bases and J by 0 bases, and 12 bases separated the two germline ends. CDR3 sequence: CASSPHAGMNTEAFF. CDR3 coding DNA: TGTGCCAGCAGCCCCCACGCGGGGATGAACACTGAAGCTTTCTTT. Filled out from reference TRBV14 and TRBJ1-1, the complete variable domain reads EAGVTQFPSHSVIEKGQTVTLRCDPISGHDNLYWYRRVMGKEIKFLLHFVKESKQDESGMPNNRFLAERTGGTYSTLKVQPAELEDSGVYFCASSPHAGMNTEAFFGQGTRLTVV.

The table lists this clone with a count of one. The rearrangement links TRBV11-2 to TRBJ2-7; the D gene is possibly TRBD2 (6 bases). The CDR3 runs 13 residues. Germline CDR1 and CDR2: SGHAT and FQNNGV. Trimming pared 6 bases from V and 6 bases from J, leaving 15 bases between. The CDR3 region is CASRFGGSGEQYF. The CDR3 DNA follows: TGTGCCAGCAGATTTGGGGGGTCGGGCGAGCAGTACTTC.

The chain joins TRBV5-1 to TRBJ1-3; a possible D gene is TRBD1 (5 bases). Germline V gene lookup returns CDR1 SGHRS and CDR2 YFSETQ. This CDR3 is 14 amino acids long. V lost 0 bases and J lost 9, with 13 bases in between. CDR3 region: CASSLGQPLGTIYF. CDR3 DNA: TGCGCCAGCAGCTTGGGACAGCCACTCGGCACCATATATTTT.

The table lists this clone with a count of one. Other DNA variants within this sample encode the same CDR3. The chain links TRBV5-1 to TRBJ2-5; D call uncertain. Germline V gene sequence: CDR1 SGHRS, CDR2 YFSETQ. CDR3 size: 14 residues. The V and J ends lost 0 bases and 1 base respectively, with 7 bases between them. CDR3 DNA sequence: TGCGCCAGCAGCTTGGCACAGATCCAAGAGACCCAGTACTTC. It specifies CASSLAQIQETQYF. The whole variable domain, filled in from reference TRBV5-1 and TRBJ2-5, reads KAGVTQTPRYLIKTRGQQVTLSCSPISGHRSVSWYQQTPGQGLQFLFEYFSETQRNKGNFPGRFSGRQFSNSRSEMNVSTLELGDSALYLCASSLAQIQETQYFGPGTRLLVL.

This chain uses TRBV14 with TRBJ2-2; a possible D gene is TRBD2 (5 bases). Trimming left V 0 bases short and J 6 bases short, with 8 bases between. Germline assignment: CDR1 SGHDN and CDR2 FVKESK. The CDR3 consists of 14 residues. In nucleotides, the CDR3 is TGTGCCAGCAGCCAAGATCGGGGTCCCGGGGAGCTGTTTTTT. Amino acid sequence: CASSQDRGPGELFF.

The CDR3 protein is CASRSVVGQGVSEQYF. The CDR3 DNA sequence: TGTGCCAGCAGGTCGGTGGTGGGACAGGGGGTTAGCGAGCAGTACTTC. The rearrangement uses TRBV2 and TRBJ2-7; 11 bases align to TRBD1. CDR1 and CDR2 from the germline V gene are SNHLY and FYNNEI. The CDR3 contains 16 residues. Trimming removed 6 bases from V and 6 bases from J; junction bases left unmatched: 13. The full variable domain, in which reference TRBV2 and TRBJ2-7 provide the parts outside the CDR3, is EPEVTQTPSHQVTQMGQEVILRCVPISNHLYFYWYRQILGQKVEFLVSFYNNEISEKSEIFDDQFSVERPDGSNFTLKIRSTKLEDSAMYFCASRSVVGQGVSEQYFGPGTRLTVT.